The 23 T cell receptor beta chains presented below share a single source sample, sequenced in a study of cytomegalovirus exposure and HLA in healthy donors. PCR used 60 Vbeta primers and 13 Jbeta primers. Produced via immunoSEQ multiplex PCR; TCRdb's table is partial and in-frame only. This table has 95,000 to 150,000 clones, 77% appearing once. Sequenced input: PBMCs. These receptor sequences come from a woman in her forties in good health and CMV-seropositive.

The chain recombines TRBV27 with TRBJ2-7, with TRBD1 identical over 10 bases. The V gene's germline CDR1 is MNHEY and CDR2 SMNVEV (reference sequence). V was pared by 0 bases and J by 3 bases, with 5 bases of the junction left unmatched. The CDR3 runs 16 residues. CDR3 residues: CASSLSGQGTVYEQYF. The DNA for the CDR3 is TGTGCCAGCAGTTTATCGGGACAGGGGACAGTCTACGAGCAGTACTTC.

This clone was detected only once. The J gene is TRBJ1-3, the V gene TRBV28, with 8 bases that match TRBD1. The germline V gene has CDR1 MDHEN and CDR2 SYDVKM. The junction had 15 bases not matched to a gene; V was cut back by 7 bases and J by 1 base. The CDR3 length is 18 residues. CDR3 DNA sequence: TGTGCCAGCACCCCAAGCCAGGGGGCGGGGTATTCTGGAAACACCATATATTTT. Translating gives CASTPSQGAGYSGNTIYF.

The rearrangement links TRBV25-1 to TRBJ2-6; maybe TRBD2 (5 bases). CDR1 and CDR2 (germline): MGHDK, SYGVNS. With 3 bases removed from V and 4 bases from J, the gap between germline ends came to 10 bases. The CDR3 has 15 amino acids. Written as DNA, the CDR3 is TGTGCCAGCAGTGATCTGACGGGAGGGGCCAACGTCCTGACTTTC. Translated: CASSDLTGGANVLTF.

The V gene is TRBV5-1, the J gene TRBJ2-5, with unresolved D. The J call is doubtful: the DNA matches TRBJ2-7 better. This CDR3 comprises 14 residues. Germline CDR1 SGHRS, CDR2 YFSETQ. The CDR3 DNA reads TGCGCCAGCAGCTTGGCGGGTCCCTCCTACGAGCAGTACTTC. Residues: CASSLAGPSYEQYF.

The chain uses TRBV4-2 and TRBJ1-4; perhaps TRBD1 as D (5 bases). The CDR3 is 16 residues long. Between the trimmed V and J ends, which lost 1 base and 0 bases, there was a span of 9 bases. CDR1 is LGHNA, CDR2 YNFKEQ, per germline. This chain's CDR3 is CASSQVQQATNEKLFF. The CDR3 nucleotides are TGTGCCAGCAGCCAAGTTCAACAGGCAACTAATGAAAAACTGTTTTTT.

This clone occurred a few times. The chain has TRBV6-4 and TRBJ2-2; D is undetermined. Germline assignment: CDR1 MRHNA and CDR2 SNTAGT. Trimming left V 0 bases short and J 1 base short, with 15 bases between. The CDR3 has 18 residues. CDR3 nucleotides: TGTGCCAGCAGTGACTCGGGTTACGGGTCAGAGAACACCGGGGAGCTGTTTTTT. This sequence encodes CASSDSGYGSENTGELFF.

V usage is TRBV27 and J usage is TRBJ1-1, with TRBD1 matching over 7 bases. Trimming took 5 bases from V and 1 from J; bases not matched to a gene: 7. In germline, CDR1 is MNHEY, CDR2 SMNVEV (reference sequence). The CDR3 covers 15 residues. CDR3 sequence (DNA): TGTGCCAGCAGTCCGTTACAGGGGAGGAACACTGAAGCTTTCTTT. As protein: CASSPLQGRNTEAFF.

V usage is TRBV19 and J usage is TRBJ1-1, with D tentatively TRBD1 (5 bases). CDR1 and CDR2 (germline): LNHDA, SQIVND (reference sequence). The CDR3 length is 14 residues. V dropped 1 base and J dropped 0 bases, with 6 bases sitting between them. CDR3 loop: CASSIVRVNTEAFF. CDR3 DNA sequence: TGTGCCAGTAGTATAGTCAGGGTGAACACTGAAGCTTTCTTT.

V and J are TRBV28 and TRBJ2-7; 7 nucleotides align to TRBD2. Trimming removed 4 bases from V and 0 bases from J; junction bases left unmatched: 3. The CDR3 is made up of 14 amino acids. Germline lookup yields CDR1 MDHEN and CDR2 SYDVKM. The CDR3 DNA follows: TGTGCCAGCAGTTGGCGGGGGAGCTCCTACGAGCAGTACTTC. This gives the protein CASSWRGSSYEQYF.

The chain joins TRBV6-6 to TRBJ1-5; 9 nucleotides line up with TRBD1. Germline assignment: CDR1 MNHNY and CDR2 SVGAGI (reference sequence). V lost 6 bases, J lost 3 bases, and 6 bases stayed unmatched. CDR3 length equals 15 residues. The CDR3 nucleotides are TGTGCCAGCAGCACAGGGGGCCGGAACAATCAGCCCCAGCATTTT. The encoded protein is CASSTGGRNNQPQHF.

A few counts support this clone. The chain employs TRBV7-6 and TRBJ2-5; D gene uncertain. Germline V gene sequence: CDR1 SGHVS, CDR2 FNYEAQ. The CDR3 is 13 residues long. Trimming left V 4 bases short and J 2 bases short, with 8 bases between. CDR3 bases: TGTGCCAGCAGCTCTCAACTGCAAGAGACCCAGTACTTC. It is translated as CASSSQLQETQYF.

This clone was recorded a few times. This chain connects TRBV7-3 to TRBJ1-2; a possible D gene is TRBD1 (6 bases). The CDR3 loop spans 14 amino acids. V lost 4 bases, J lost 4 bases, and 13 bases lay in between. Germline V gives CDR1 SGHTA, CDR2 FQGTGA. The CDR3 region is CASSSSGAFYGYTF. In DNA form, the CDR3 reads TGTGCCAGCAGCTCATCAGGGGCGTTCTATGGCTACACCTTC.

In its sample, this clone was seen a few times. CDR3 DNA: TGTGCCAGCAGCGGGAGGACGGGTGGAAAACTGTTTTTT. It is translated as CASSGRTGGKLFF. This sequence joins TRBV7-8 and TRBJ1-4; D gene unclear. The CDR3 sequence is 13 residues long. The germline CDR1 and CDR2 sequences are SGHVS and FQNEAQ. V was pared by 5 bases and J by 10 bases, with 14 bases between.

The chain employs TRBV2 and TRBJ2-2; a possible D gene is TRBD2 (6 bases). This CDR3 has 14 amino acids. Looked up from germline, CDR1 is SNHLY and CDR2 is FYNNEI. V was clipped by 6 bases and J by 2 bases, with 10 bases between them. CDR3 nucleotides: TGTGCCAGCAGGCGGGGCACCAACACCGGGGAGCTGTTTTTT. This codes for CASRRGTNTGELFF.

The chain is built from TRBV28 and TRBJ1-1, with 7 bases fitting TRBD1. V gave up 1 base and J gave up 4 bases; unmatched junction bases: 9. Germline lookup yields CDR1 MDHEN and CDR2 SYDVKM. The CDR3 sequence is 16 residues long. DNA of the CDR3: TGTGCCAGCAGTTTATTCGGGAGGGCAGGGGGCACTGAAGCTTTCTTT. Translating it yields CASSLFGRAGGTEAFF.

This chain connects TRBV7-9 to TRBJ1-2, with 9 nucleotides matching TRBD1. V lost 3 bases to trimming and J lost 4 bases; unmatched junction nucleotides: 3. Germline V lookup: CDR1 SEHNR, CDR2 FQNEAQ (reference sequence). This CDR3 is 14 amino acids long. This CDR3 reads CASSFAGQGYGYTF. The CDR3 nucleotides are TGTGCCAGCAGCTTCGCGGGACAGGGCTATGGCTACACCTTC.

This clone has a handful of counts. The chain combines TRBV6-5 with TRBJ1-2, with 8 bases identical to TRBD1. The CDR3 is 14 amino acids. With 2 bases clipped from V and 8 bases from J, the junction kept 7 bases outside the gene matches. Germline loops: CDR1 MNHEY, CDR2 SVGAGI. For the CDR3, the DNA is TGTGCCAGCAGTTACAGTTCGACAGGGGAAGGCTACACCTTC. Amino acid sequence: CASSYSSTGEGYTF.

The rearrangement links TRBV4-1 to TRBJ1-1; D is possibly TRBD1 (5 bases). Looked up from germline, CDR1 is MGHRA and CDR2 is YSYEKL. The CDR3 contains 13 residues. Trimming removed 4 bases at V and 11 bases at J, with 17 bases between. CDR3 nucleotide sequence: TGCGCCAGCAGCCCCGCGATGTTAGGGGCCGCTTTCTTT. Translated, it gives CASSPAMLGAAFF.

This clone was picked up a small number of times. The CDR3 is CASSKSPIRVNEQFF. Written as DNA, the CDR3 is TGCGCCAGCAGTAAGAGCCCCATCAGGGTAAATGAGCAGTTCTTC. The genes are TRBV5-1 and TRBJ2-1; tentatively, D is TRBD1 (5 bases). Between the trimmed V and J ends, which lost 5 bases and 7 bases, there was a span of 19 bases. The CDR3 is 15 residues long. Germline V gene lookup returns CDR1 SGHRS and CDR2 YFSETQ.

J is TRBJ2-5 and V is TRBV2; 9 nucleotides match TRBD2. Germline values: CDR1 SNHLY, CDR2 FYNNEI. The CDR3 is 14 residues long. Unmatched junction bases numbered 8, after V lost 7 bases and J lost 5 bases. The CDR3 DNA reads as TGTGCCAGCACCCGATCCAGCGGGAGGGAGACCCAGTACTTC. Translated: CASTRSSGRETQYF.

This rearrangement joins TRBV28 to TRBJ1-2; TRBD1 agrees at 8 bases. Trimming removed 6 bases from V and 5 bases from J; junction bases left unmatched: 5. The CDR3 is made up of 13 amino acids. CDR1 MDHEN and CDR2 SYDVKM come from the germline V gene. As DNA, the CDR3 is TGTGCCAGCAGGTCGACAGGGGAATATGGCTACACCTTC. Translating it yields CASRSTGEYGYTF.

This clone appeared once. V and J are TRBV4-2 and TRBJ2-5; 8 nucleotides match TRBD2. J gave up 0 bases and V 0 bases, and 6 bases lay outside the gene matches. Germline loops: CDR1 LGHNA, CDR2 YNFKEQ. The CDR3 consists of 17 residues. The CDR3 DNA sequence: TGTGCCAGCAGCCAAGATCCTAGCGGGCCTTACCAAGAGACCCAGTACTTC. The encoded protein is CASSQDPSGPYQETQYF.

CDR3 loop: CASSPDGGNTEAFF. For the CDR3, the DNA is TGTGCCAGCAGCCCCGACGGGGGGAACACTGAAGCTTTCTTT. The J gene is TRBJ1-1, the V gene TRBV7-3; D perhaps matches TRBD1 (5 bases). V was clipped by 5 bases and J by 1 base, with 11 bases between them. This CDR3 contains 14 residues. Germline-derived CDR1 and CDR2 are SGHTA and FQGTGA.